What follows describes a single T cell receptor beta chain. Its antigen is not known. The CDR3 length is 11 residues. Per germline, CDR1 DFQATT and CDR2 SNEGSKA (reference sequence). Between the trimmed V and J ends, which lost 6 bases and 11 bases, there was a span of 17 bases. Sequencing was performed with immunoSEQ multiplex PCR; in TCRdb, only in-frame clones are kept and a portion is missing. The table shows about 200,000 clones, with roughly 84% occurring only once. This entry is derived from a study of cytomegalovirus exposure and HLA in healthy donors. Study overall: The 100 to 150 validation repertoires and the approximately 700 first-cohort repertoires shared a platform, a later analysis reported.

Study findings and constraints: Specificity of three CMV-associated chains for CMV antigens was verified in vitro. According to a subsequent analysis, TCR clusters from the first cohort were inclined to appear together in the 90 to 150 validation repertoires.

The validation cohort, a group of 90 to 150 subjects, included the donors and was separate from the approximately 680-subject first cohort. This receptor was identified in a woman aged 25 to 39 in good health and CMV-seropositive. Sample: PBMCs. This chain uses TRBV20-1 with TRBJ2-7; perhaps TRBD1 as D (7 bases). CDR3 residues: CSARGDSREYF. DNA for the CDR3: TGCAGTGCGAGGGGGGACAGCCGAGAGTACTTC.